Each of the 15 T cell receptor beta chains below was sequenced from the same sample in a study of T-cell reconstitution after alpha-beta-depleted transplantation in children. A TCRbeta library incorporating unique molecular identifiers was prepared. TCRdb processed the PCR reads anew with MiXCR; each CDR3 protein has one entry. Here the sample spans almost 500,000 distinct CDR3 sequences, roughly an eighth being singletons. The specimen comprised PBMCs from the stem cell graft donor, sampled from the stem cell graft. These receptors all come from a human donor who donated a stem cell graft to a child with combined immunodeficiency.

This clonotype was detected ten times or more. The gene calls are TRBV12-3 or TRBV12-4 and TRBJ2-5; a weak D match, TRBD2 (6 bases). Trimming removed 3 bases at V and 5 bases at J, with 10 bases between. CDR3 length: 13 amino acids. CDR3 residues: CASSFGSLETQYF. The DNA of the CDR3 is TGTGCCAGCAGTTTCGGGAGTTTGGAGACCCAGTACTTC.

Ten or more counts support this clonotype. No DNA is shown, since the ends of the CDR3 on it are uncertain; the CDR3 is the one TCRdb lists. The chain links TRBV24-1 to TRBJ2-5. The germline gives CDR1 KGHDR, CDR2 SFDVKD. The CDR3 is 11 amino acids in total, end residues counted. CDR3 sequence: CATSFLETQYF.

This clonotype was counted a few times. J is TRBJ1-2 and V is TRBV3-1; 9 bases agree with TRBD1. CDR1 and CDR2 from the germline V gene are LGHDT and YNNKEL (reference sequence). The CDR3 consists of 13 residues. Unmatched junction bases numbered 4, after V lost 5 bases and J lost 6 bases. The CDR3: CASSAGTGNGYTF. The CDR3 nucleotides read TGTGCCAGCAGCGCCGGGACAGGGAATGGCTACACCTTC.

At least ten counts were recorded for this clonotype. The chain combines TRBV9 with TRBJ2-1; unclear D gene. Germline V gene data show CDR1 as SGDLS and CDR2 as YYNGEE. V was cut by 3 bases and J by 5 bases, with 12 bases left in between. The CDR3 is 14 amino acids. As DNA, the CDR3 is TGTGCCAGCAGCGGACCCGTGACGCACAATGAGCAGTTCTTC. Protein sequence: CASSGPVTHNEQFF.

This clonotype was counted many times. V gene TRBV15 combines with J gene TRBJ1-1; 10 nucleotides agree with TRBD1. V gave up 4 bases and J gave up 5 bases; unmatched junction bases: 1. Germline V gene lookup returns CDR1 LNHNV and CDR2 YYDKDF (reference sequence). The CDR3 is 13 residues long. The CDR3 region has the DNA TGTGCCACCAGCAAGGACAGGGGGACTGAAGCTTTCTTT. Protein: CATSKDRGTEAFF.

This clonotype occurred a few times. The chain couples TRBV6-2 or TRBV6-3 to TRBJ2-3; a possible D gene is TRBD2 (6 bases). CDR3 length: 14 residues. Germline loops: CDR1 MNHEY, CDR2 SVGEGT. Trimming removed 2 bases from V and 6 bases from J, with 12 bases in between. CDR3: CASSYGGGLDTQYF. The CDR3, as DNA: TGTGCCAGCAGTTACGGAGGAGGGTTGGATACGCAGTATTTT.

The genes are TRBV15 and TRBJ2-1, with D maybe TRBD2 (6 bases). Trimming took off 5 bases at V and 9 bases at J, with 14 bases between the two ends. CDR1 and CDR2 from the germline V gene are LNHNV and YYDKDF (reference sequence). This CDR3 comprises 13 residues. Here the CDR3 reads CATSRLRGLEQFF. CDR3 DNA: TGTGCCACCAGCCGCCTGCGGGGCCTTGAGCAGTTCTTC.

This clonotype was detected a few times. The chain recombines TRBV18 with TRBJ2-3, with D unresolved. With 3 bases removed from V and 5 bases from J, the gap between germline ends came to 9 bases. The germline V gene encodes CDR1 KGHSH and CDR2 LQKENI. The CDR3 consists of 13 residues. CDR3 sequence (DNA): TGTGCCAGCTCACCGCTTAAGGGAGATACGCAGTATTTT. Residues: CASSPLKGDTQYF. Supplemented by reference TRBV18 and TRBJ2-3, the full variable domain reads NAGVMQNPRHLVRRRGQEARLRCSPMKGHSHVYWYRQLPEEGLKFMVYLQKENIIDESGMPKERFSAEFPKEGPSILRIQQVVRGDSAAYFCASSPLKGDTQYFGPGTRLTVL.

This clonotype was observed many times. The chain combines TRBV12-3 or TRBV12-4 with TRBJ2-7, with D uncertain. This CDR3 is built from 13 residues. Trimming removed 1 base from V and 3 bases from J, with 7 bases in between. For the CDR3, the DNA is TGTGCCAGCAGTTTAGAGGACGGCTACGAGCAGTACTTC. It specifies CASSLEDGYEQYF.

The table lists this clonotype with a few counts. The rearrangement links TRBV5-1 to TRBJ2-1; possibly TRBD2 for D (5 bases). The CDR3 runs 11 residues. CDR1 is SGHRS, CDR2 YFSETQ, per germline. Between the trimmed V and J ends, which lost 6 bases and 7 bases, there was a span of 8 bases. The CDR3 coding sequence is TGCGCCAGCACCATAGCGAATGAGCAGTTCTTC. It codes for CASTIANEQFF.

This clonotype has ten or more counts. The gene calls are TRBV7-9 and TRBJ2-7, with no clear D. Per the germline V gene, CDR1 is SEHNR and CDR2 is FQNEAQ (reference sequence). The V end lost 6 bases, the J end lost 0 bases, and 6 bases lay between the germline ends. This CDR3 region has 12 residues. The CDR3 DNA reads TGTGCCAGCAGTTTTAGCTCCTACGAGCAGTACTTC. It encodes CASSFSSYEQYF.

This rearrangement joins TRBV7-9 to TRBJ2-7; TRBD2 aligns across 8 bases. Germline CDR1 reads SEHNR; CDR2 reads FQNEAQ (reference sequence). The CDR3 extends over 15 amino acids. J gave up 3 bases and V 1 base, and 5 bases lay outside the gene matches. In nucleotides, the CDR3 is TGTGCCAGCAGCTTAGTACTAGCGGATAACTACGAGCAGTACTTC. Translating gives CASSLVLADNYEQYF. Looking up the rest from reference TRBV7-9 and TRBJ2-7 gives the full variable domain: DTGVSQNPRHKITKRGQNVTFRCDPISEHNRLYWYRQTLGQGPEFLTYFQNEAQLEKSRLLSDRFSAERPKGSFSTLEIQRTEQGDSAMYLCASSLVLADNYEQYFGPGTRLTVT.

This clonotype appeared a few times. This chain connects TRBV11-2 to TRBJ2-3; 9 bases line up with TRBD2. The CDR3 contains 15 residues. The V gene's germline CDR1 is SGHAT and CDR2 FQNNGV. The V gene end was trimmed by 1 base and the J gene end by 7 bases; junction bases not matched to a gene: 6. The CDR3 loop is CASSLVSSGDYTQYF. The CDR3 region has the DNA TGTGCCAGCAGCTTAGTTTCTAGCGGGGATTATACGCAGTATTTT. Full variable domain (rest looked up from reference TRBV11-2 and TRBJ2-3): EAGVAQSPRYKIIEKRQSVAFWCNPISGHATLYWYQQILGQGPKLLIQFQNNGVVDDSQLPKDRFSAERLKGVDSTLKIQPAKLEDSAVYLCASSLVSSGDYTQYFGPGTRLTVL.

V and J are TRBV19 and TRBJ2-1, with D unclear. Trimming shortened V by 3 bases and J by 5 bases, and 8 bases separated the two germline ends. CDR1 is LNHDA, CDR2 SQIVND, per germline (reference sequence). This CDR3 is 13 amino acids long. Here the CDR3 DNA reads TGTGCCAGTAGTATGACGGATAACAATGAGCAGTTCTTC. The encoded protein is CASSMTDNNEQFF.

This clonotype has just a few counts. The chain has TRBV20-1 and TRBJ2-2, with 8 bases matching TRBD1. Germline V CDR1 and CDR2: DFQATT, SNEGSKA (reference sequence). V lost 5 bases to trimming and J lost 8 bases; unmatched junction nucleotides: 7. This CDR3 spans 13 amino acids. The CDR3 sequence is CSAQGAGAGELFF. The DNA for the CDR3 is TGCAGTGCTCAGGGGGCCGGCGCGGGGGAGCTGTTTTTT.